The 8 T cell receptor beta chains in this list originate from one sample, sequenced in a study of blood T cell repertoires in COVID-19. Here immunoSEQ multiplex PCR was the method, and the copy in TCRdb shows in-frame clones only, minus some. Of about 230,000 clones listed, under 85% were seen once; the top ten hold about 1.7%. The specimen sequenced was PBMCs or T cells enriched from blood (not recorded which). Receptors were obtained from a man aged 55 to 70 who had recovered from COVID-19.

This clone was seen a single time. The genes are TRBV6-5 and TRBJ1-1, with D perhaps matching TRBD1 (6 bases). V lost 2 bases, J lost 1 base, and 8 bases lay in between. CDR1 is MNHEY and CDR2 is SVGAGI in the germline V gene. This CDR3 comprises 14 residues. This chain's CDR3 is CASSYGTRNTEAFF. CDR3 coding DNA: TGTGCCAGCAGTTACGGGACAAGGAACACTGAAGCTTTCTTT.

V gene TRBV5-1 combines with J gene TRBJ1-4, with a tentative D call TRBD1 (6 bases). Per the germline V gene, CDR1 is SGHRS and CDR2 is YFSETQ. Trimming removed 4 bases at V and 8 bases at J, with 15 bases between. The CDR3 runs 14 residues. Written as DNA, the CDR3 is TGCGCCAGCAGCCAACAGGGAGTGGAGGAAAAACTGTTTTTT. Encoded protein: CASSQQGVEEKLFF.

The rearrangement uses TRBV18 and TRBJ2-3, with D perhaps matching TRBD2 (5 bases). Germline V lookup: CDR1 KGHSH, CDR2 LQKENI. The CDR3 is 15 amino acids. V lost 4 bases and J 2 bases, leaving 13 bases between the germline ends. DNA for the CDR3: TGTGCCAGCTCACTCGGACTTGCTTCCACAGATACGCAGTATTTT. It codes for CASSLGLASTDTQYF.

This clone was recorded only once. The chain couples TRBV5-1 to TRBJ1-1; D is perhaps TRBD1 (5 bases). V was shortened by 6 bases and J by 6 bases, with 18 bases between the two germline ends. This CDR3 region has 14 residues. Germline CDR1 and CDR2: SGHRS and YFSETQ. Written as DNA, the CDR3 is TGCGCCAGCACCCCGGTAGGGGCTGGCGCTGAAGCTTTCTTT. It specifies CASTPVGAGAEAFF.

V is TRBV6-5 and J is TRBJ2-7; 7 bases fit TRBD2. This CDR3 contains 14 residues. J lost 4 bases, V lost 6 bases, and 9 bases had no gene match. Germline V CDR1 and CDR2: MNHEY, SVGAGI. The CDR3 loop reads CASRPGLPLYEQYF. The DNA of the CDR3 is TGTGCCAGCAGGCCGGGACTACCGCTGTACGAGCAGTACTTC.

The chain links TRBV5-1 to TRBJ1-1; D perhaps matches TRBD1 (6 bases). CDR1 SGHRS and CDR2 YFSETQ come from the germline V gene. V was clipped by 4 bases and J by 1 base, with 11 bases between them. The CDR3 contains 14 residues. The CDR3 nucleotides are TGCGCCAGCAGCGGAAGACAGGAGAACACTGAAGCTTTCTTT. Protein: CASSGRQENTEAFF.

This chain links TRBV19 with TRBJ1-2; D is undetermined. The CDR3 sequence is 12 residues long. Germline lookup yields CDR1 LNHDA and CDR2 SQIVND (reference sequence). V gave up 1 base and J gave up 8 bases, with 8 bases separating them. This CDR3 is CASSIGGKGYTF. The CDR3 bases are TGTGCCAGTAGTATAGGAGGGAAAGGCTACACCTTC.

The chain is built from TRBV3-1 (or the pseudogene TRBV3-2) and TRBJ1-5; weak D call: TRBD1 (5 bases). Trimming stripped 3 bases from V and 0 bases from J, with 6 bases between. Germline assignment: CDR1 LGHDT and CDR2 YNNKEL (reference sequence). The length of the CDR3 is 14 residues. CDR3 bases: TGTGCCAGCAGCCACAGGGATAGCAATCAGCCCCAGCATTTT. Translated: CASSHRDSNQPQHF.